The 14 T cell receptor beta chains below come from one sample, sequenced in a study of response to subunit inactivated influenza vaccine. TCRdb passed the RT-PCR reads through MiXCR, listing each CDR3 protein once. The sample has 590,000 or so distinct CDR3 sequences; about 15% are singletons. The sequences come from PBMCs from blood, collected 14 days before vaccination. The source is a man between 45 and 60 years old who received an inactivated influenza vaccine.

The rearrangement links TRBV20-1 to TRBJ1-6; perhaps TRBD1 as D (5 bases). The V gene lost 5 bases and the J gene lost 9 bases, with 26 bases spanning the gap. Germline lookup yields CDR1 DFQATT and CDR2 SNEGSKA (reference sequence). The CDR3 runs to 17 residues. The CDR3 DNA sequence: TGCAGTGCTCCTGAATACCAGACAGATTGGCCCCCTTCACCCCTCCACTTT. Its translation is CSAPEYQTDWPPSPLHF.

V and J are TRBV2 and TRBJ2-7; D ambiguous. The CDR3 totals 13 residues. Germline V lookup: CDR1 SNHLY, CDR2 FYNNEI. V was cut by 0 bases and J by 2 bases, with 5 bases left in between. In nucleotides, the CDR3 is TGTGCCAGCAGTGAAGCGCCTCCCTACGAGCAGTACTTC. Translated, it gives CASSEAPPYEQYF. Filled out from reference TRBV2 and TRBJ2-7, the complete variable domain reads EPEVTQTPSHQVTQMGQEVILRCVPISNHLYFYWYRQILGQKVEFLVSFYNNEISEKSEIFDDQFSVERPDGSNFTLKIRSTKLEDSAMYFCASSEAPPYEQYFGPGTRLTVT.

This clonotype has more than one count but fewer than ten. The rearrangement links TRBV5-6 to TRBJ1-6; 7 bases map to TRBD1. Germline values: CDR1 SGHDT, CDR2 YYEEEE. The CDR3 contains 14 residues. Trimming took 4 bases from V and 7 from J; bases not matched to a gene: 5. The CDR3 spells CASSVGTANSPLHF. In nucleotides, the CDR3 is TGTGCCAGCAGCGTCGGGACAGCGAATTCACCCCTCCACTTT.

In its sample, this clonotype was seen a few times. The chain has TRBV29-1 and TRBJ2-2; D is tentatively TRBD1 or TRBD2 (5 bases each). Between the trimmed V and J ends, which lost 4 bases and 5 bases, there was a span of 20 bases. This CDR3 region has 16 residues. Germline loops: CDR1 SQVTM, CDR2 ANQGSEA. This chain's CDR3 is CSVVSGPGQRTGELFF. CDR3 coding DNA: TGCAGCGTTGTTTCGGGGCCAGGGCAGAGAACCGGGGAGCTGTTTTTT.

CDR3: CASKAAQGTFKTQYF. The CDR3 DNA follows: TGTGCCAGCAAAGCTGCACAGGGGACTTTCAAGACCCAGTACTTC. The rearrangement joins TRBV5-6 to TRBJ2-5, with D possibly matching TRBD1 (7 bases). The V gene's germline CDR1 is SGHDT and CDR2 YYEEEE. With 6 bases removed from V and 6 bases from J, the gap between germline ends came to 21 bases. This CDR3 is 15 amino acids long.

This clonotype was counted a few times. The rearrangement joins TRBV12-3 or TRBV12-4 to TRBJ2-1; D is ambiguous. CDR3 length: 16 residues. V was clipped by 5 bases and J by 5 bases, with 19 bases between them. In nucleotides, the CDR3 is TGTGCCAGCAGTCCCCTTCTTTCGGTTGGAAACAATGAGCAGTTCTTC. Its translation is CASSPLLSVGNNEQFF.

This clonotype was seen many times. The rearrangement uses TRBV6-1 and TRBJ2-1; the D gene is possibly TRBD1 (6 bases). The V end lost 8 bases, the J end lost 0 bases, and 17 bases lay between the germline ends. Germline-derived CDR1 and CDR2 are MNHNS and SASEGT. The CDR3 loop spans 16 amino acids. The CDR3 DNA sequence: TGTGCCAGCGCGAAGGGGGTTTATAGCTCCTACAATGAGCAGTTCTTC. Its protein product is CASAKGVYSSYNEQFF.

The chain recombines TRBV6-6 with TRBJ1-2; D remains unclear. The CDR3 contains 12 residues. Looked up from germline, CDR1 is MNHNY and CDR2 is SVGAGI (reference sequence). Trimming cost V 0 bases and J 13 bases, with 12 bases left between them. The CDR3 here is CASSYSDPGPTF. The CDR3 region has the DNA TGTGCCAGCAGTTACTCGGACCCAGGTCCCACCTTC.

This clonotype was observed a handful of times. The rearrangement joins TRBV6-1 to TRBJ2-5; tentatively, D is TRBD1 (5 bases). Germline V gene lookup returns CDR1 MNHNS and CDR2 SASEGT. V was clipped by 5 bases and J by 0 bases, with 10 bases between them. CDR3 length: 14 residues. The CDR3 DNA is TGTGCCAGCAGTAAAGACAGTTACCAAGAGACCCAGTACTTC. Translation: CASSKDSYQETQYF.

In its sample, this clonotype was seen many times. The rearrangement joins TRBV12-3 or TRBV12-4 to TRBJ2-1, with 9 positions matching TRBD1. Trimming at V came to 3 bases and at J to 7 bases, leaving 7 bases not matched to a gene. The CDR3 is made up of 15 amino acids. The CDR3 DNA sequence: TGTGCCAGCAGTTTTTGGGGACAGGGTTCGAATGAGCAGTTCTTC. It translates to CASSFWGQGSNEQFF.

This chain links TRBV20-1 with TRBJ2-7; 7 bases agree with TRBD2. The germline gives CDR1 DFQATT, CDR2 SNEGSKA (reference sequence). This CDR3 contains 15 residues. With 4 bases clipped from V and 1 base from J, the junction kept 10 bases outside the gene matches. The chain's CDR3 is CSANPVSGLSYEQYF. In DNA form, the CDR3 reads TGCAGTGCTAACCCCGTTAGCGGGCTTTCCTACGAGCAGTACTTC.

This clonotype showed up just a few times. CDR3 region: CASSQDWAGYNEQFF. In DNA form, the CDR3 reads TGCGCCAGCAGCCAAGATTGGGCAGGATACAATGAGCAGTTCTTC. The chain links TRBV4-3 to TRBJ2-1; D is unclear. This CDR3 has 15 amino acids. The ends were cut back, 0 bases at V and 4 bases at J, with 10 bases in the middle. CDR1 is LGHNA, CDR2 YSLEER, per germline.

This clonotype was counted only a few times. The chain employs TRBV24-1 and TRBJ2-1; the match to TRBD1 covers 11 bases. Germline V CDR1 and CDR2: KGHDR, SFDVKD. The CDR3 has 16 residues. The ends lost 3 bases at V and 4 bases at J; junction bases unmatched: 4. The CDR3 spells CATSDGTGGLYNEQFF. CDR3 in DNA: TGTGCCACCAGTGATGGGACAGGGGGACTGTACAATGAGCAGTTCTTC.

This clonotype turned up a few times. The chain joins TRBV30 to TRBJ1-5, with D possibly TRBD1 on 6 matching bases. The V gene's germline CDR1 is GTSNPN and CDR2 SVGIG (reference sequence). V was clipped by 1 base and J by 6 bases, with 10 bases between them. The CDR3 totals 13 residues. In nucleotides, the CDR3 is TGTGCCTGGAGTGAGGGGGGCCCTCAGCCCCAGCATTTT. It codes for CAWSEGGPQPQHF.